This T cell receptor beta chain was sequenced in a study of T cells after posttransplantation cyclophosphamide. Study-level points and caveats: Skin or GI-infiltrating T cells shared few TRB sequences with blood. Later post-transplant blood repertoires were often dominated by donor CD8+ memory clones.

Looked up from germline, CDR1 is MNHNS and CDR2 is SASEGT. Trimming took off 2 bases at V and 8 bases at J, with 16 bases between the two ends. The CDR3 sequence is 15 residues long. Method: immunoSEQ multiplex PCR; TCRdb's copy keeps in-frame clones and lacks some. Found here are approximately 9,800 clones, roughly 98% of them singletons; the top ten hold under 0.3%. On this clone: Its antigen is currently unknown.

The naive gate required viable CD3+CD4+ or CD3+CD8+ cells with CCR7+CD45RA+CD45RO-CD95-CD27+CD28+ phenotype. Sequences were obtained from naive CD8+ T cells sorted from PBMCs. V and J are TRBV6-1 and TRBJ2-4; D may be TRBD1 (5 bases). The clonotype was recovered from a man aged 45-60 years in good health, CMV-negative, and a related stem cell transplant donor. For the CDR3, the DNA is TGTGCCAGCAGTGAATATGACCTAGGGGTCTACATTCAGTACTTC. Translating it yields CASSEYDLGVYIQYF.